Following are 24 T cell receptor beta chains from one sample sequenced in a study of OX40 agonist ivuxolimab in advanced cancers. The method was immunoSEQ multiplex PCR; TCRdb's version includes in-frame clones alone and lacks a portion of them. The sample shows 15,000 to 20,000 clones, around 88% of them seen only once. Sequencing used CD4+ or CD8+ T cells sorted from blood, obtained in a trial of the OX40 agonist ivuxolimab. These receptors were taken from an adult with an advanced solid tumor such as melanoma, head and neck, liver or kidney cancer.

The chain links TRBV6-1 to TRBJ2-7, with D possibly being TRBD1 (6 bases). Germline assignment: CDR1 MNHNS and CDR2 SASEGT. The CDR3 runs 15 residues. V lost 5 bases to trimming and J lost 4 bases, with 18 bases between them. CDR3 sequence reads: CASSHRVGGTYEQYF. CDR3 DNA sequence: TGTGCCAGCAGTCACAGGGTTGGGGGAACGTACGAGCAGTACTTC.

V gene TRBV10-1 combines with J gene TRBJ2-1; D not certain. The CDR3 has 14 residues. CDR1 is WNHNN and CDR2 is SYGVQD in the germline V gene (reference sequence). Trimming shortened V by 0 bases and J by 3 bases, and 6 bases separated the two germline ends. CDR3 amino acids: CASSESGLYNEQFF. The CDR3 bases are TGCGCCAGCAGTGAGTCAGGGCTCTACAATGAGCAGTTCTTC.

The V and J genes are TRBV10-2 and TRBJ2-7; no firm D call. CDR3 length equals 13 residues. V shed 1 base and J shed 2 bases, with 6 bases lying between them. In germline, CDR1 is WSHSY, CDR2 SAAADI. CDR3 DNA sequence: TGCGCCAGCAGTGAGTTCCTAGCCTACGAGCAGTACTTC. Residues: CASSEFLAYEQYF.

This chain links TRBV5-4 with TRBJ1-2; 7 nucleotides match TRBD1. Germline CDR1 is SGHNT and CDR2 is YYREEE (reference sequence). CDR3 size: 12 residues. V shed 4 bases and J 9 bases; nucleotides not matched to a gene: 6. CDR3 in amino acids: CASSRTGGSYTF. CDR3 DNA: TGTGCCAGCAGCCGGACAGGCGGCAGCTACACCTTC.

This clone has just one count. The chain links TRBV15 to TRBJ2-2; unclear D gene. V lost 5 bases and J lost 4, with 11 bases in between. This CDR3 spans 14 amino acids. CDR1 and CDR2 from the germline V gene are LNHNV and YYDKDF (reference sequence). The CDR3, as DNA: TGTGCCACCAGCCAACATAGAGCCACCGGGGAGCTGTTTTTT. Its translation: CATSQHRATGELFF.

The V call is TRBV11-2, the J call TRBJ2-1; 9 bases line up with TRBD2. Trimming cost V 2 bases and J 7 bases; bases outside gene matches: 12. Germline V gives CDR1 SGHAT, CDR2 FQNNGV. The CDR3 has 17 amino acids. The CDR3 nucleotides read TGTGCCAGCAGCTTATTTTATCGGCGGGAGGGCCTTAATGAGCAGTTCTTC. This gives the protein CASSLFYRREGLNEQFF.

The rearrangement joins TRBV7-9 to TRBJ1-2; 10 bases agree with TRBD1. V dropped 5 bases and J dropped 2; count of bases not matched to a gene: 8. The CDR3 totals 16 residues. Germline assignment: CDR1 SEHNR and CDR2 FQNEAQ (reference sequence). CDR3 nucleotide sequence: TGTGCCAGCAGCCCGACAGGGGGCAGTAGGAACTATGGCTACACCTTC. Protein sequence: CASSPTGGSRNYGYTF.

The genes are TRBV5-6 and TRBJ2-6, with 9 positions matching TRBD2. The V and J ends lost 3 bases and 0 bases, in that order; junction bases with no gene match: 4. The germline CDR1 and CDR2 sequences are SGHDT and YYEEEE. The CDR3 runs to 17 residues. CDR3 loop: CASSSGTSFSGANVLTF. CDR3 nucleotide sequence: TGTGCCAGCAGCTCCGGGACTAGCTTCTCTGGGGCCAACGTCCTGACTTTC. Complete variable domain (other parts from reference TRBV5-6 and TRBJ2-6): DAGVTQSPTHLIKTRGQQVTLRCSPKSGHDTVSWYQQALGQGPQFIFQYYEEEERQRGNFPDRFSGHQFPNYSSELNVNALLLGDSALYLCASSSGTSFSGANVLTFGAGSRLTVL.

CDR3 nucleotides: TGTGCCAGCAGCCGAAGCGCGGGAGGGGGCGATGAGCAGTTCTTC. This codes for CASSRSAGGGDEQFF. The chain links TRBV7-8 to TRBJ2-1; 9 bases align to TRBD2. V was clipped by 5 bases and J by 8 bases; unmatched bases: 10. CDR3 length: 15 amino acids. Germline-derived CDR1 and CDR2 are SGHVS and FQNEAQ. The full variable domain, with the rest looked up from reference TRBV7-8 and TRBJ2-1, is GAGVSQSPRYKVAKRGQDVALRCDPISGHVSLFWYQQALGQGPEFLTYFQNEAQLDKSGLPSDRFFAERPEGSVSTLKIQRTQQEDSAVYLCASSRSAGGGDEQFFGPGTRLTVL.

This chain connects TRBV14 to TRBJ1-2; D is unclear. This CDR3 has 13 amino acids. The germline V gene has CDR1 SGHDN and CDR2 FVKESK. The V end was cut by 3 bases, the J end by 1 base, with 6 bases between. DNA for the CDR3: TGTGCCAGCAGCCACACAAGTAACTATGGCTACACCTTC. As protein: CASSHTSNYGYTF.

The chain has TRBV7-9 and TRBJ1-4, with 8 nucleotides matching TRBD1. This CDR3 comprises 16 residues. Germline CDR1 reads SEHNR; CDR2 reads FQNEAQ (reference sequence). V lost 6 bases, J lost 5 bases, and 11 bases stayed unmatched. The CDR3 DNA reads TGTGCCAGCAGTATCAATACAGGGGGTCCGAATGAAAAACTGTTTTTT. Its protein product is CASSINTGGPNEKLFF.

In DNA form, the CDR3 reads TGTGCCAGCAGCTTAAGCAAGGCCACTGAAGCTTTCTTT. Translating it yields CASSLSKATEAFF. The chain joins TRBV7-6 to TRBJ1-1; D gene ambiguous. The CDR3 covers 13 residues. Germline V lookup: CDR1 SGHVS, CDR2 FNYEAQ. V dropped 2 bases and J dropped 4 bases, with 8 bases sitting between them.

This CDR3 is CAWMDTRTGNTIYF. The CDR3 bases are TGTGCCTGGATGGACACGAGAACTGGAAACACCATATATTTT. The chain has TRBV30 and TRBJ1-3; the D gene is possibly TRBD1 (5 bases). Trimming stripped 4 bases from V and 2 bases from J, with 12 bases between. Germline V gene data show CDR1 as GTSNPN and CDR2 as SVGIG (reference sequence). The length of the CDR3 is 14 residues.

The chain uses TRBV7-8 and TRBJ1-5; D not resolved. Looked up from germline, CDR1 is SGHVS and CDR2 is FQNEAQ. V lost 5 bases to trimming and J lost 0 bases, with 5 bases between them. This CDR3 region has 13 residues. DNA of the CDR3: TGTGCCAGCAGCCAGTATAGCAATCAGCCCCAGCATTTT. Its translation is CASSQYSNQPQHF.

The CDR3 DNA reads as TGCAGCGTTGCCGGAGGGGCGGACTCTAGCACAGATACGCAGTATTTT. Its translation is CSVAGGADSSTDTQYF. The chain recombines TRBV29-1 with TRBJ2-3; a possible D gene is TRBD2 (6 bases). Germline assignment: CDR1 SQVTM and CDR2 ANQGSEA. Trimming pared 4 bases from V and 0 bases from J, leaving 17 bases between. This CDR3 is built from 16 residues.

This chain connects TRBV5-4 to TRBJ2-7; D may correspond to TRBD1 or TRBD2 (5 bases each). The length of the CDR3 is 14 residues. With 0 bases removed from V and 5 bases from J, the gap between germline ends came to 12 bases. In germline, CDR1 is SGHNT, CDR2 YYREEE (reference sequence). CDR3 sequence: CASSLGGSIDEQYF. DNA of the CDR3: TGTGCCAGCAGCTTGGGGGGGAGTATCGACGAGCAGTACTTC. Using reference TRBV5-4 and TRBJ2-7 for the parts outside the CDR3, the full variable domain is ETGVTQSPTHLIKTRGQQVTLRCSSQSGHNTVSWYQQALGQGPQFIFQYYREEENGRGNFPPRFSGLQFPNYSSELNVNALELDDSALYLCASSLGGSIDEQYFGPGTRLTVT.

The rearrangement joins TRBV28 to TRBJ1-1; tentatively, D is TRBD1 (5 bases). The germline V gene has CDR1 MDHEN and CDR2 SYDVKM. This CDR3 region has 17 residues. Trimming took 7 bases from V and 1 from J, leaving 22 bases between them. CDR3 coding DNA: TGTGCCAGCACCCTGACTGAGTGGGGGTACAAGAACACTGAAGCTTTCTTT. As protein: CASTLTEWGYKNTEAFF.

V and J are TRBV9 and TRBJ2-1; 7 positions agree with TRBD1. CDR1 and CDR2 (germline): SGDLS, YYNGEE. J gave up 9 bases and V 0 bases, and 3 bases lay outside the gene matches. The CDR3 has 13 residues. CDR3 loop: CASSVEQGTEQFF. The CDR3 bases are TGTGCCAGCAGCGTAGAACAGGGGACTGAGCAGTTCTTC. The whole variable domain, filled in from reference TRBV9 and TRBJ2-1, reads DSGVTQTPKHLITATGQRVTLRCSPRSGDLSVYWYQQSLDQGLQFLIQYYNGEERAKGNILERFSAQQFPDLHSELNLSSLELGDSALYFCASSVEQGTEQFFGPGTRLTVL.

The CDR3 reads CASSQPRDRSSYGYTF. The CDR3 region has the DNA TGCGCCAGCAGCCAACCACGGGACAGGTCTAGCTATGGCTACACCTTC. The rearrangement uses TRBV4-1 and TRBJ1-2; 8 nucleotides line up with TRBD1. Trimming at V came to 2 bases and at J to 4 bases, leaving 9 bases not matched to a gene. CDR1 is MGHRA and CDR2 is YSYEKL in the germline V gene. The CDR3 totals 16 residues.

This clone is classed as medium-sized (0.01 to 0.1%). V gene TRBV7-9 combines with J gene TRBJ2-7; 10 bases are shared with TRBD1. This CDR3 spans 17 amino acids. Unmatched junction bases numbered 12, after V lost 0 bases and J lost 7 bases. The germline V gene encodes CDR1 SEHNR and CDR2 FQNEAQ (reference sequence). The CDR3 loop is CASSLAPTGGGFREQYF. The CDR3 bases are TGTGCCAGCAGCTTAGCGCCGACAGGGGGCGGGTTCAGGGAGCAGTACTTC.

The chain joins TRBV19 to TRBJ2-1, with D perhaps matching TRBD1 or TRBD2 (7 bases each). Germline V gene sequence: CDR1 LNHDA, CDR2 SQIVND (reference sequence). The germline V and J ends were trimmed by 0 bases and 8 bases, with 14 bases remaining between them. The CDR3 length is 15 residues. The chain's CDR3 is CASSIDGRGGDEQFF. DNA for the CDR3: TGTGCCAGTAGTATAGATGGCAGGGGGGGCGATGAGCAGTTCTTC.

This clone has only one observation. The chain recombines TRBV19 with TRBJ1-2; 10 nucleotides agree with TRBD1. The CDR3 totals 14 residues. Germline assignment: CDR1 LNHDA and CDR2 SQIVND (reference sequence). Trimming cost V 2 bases and J 11 bases; bases outside gene matches: 8. The CDR3 sequence: CASSIRDRGRGYTF. The CDR3 bases are TGTGCCAGTAGTATACGGGACAGGGGTAGGGGATACACCTTC. Using reference TRBV19 and TRBJ1-2 for the parts outside the CDR3, the full variable domain is DGGITQSPKYLFRKEGQNVTLSCEQNLNHDAMYWYRQDPGQGLRLIYYSQIVNDFQKGDIAEGYSVSREKKESFPLTVTSAQKNPTAFYLCASSIRDRGRGYTFGSGTRLTVV.

This sequence joins TRBV7-9 and TRBJ2-3, with TRBD2 identical over 12 bases. Germline V gene sequence: CDR1 SEHNR, CDR2 FQNEAQ (reference sequence). The trim removed 6 bases at V and 0 bases at J, leaving 4 bases unmatched. The CDR3 covers 16 residues. CDR3 loop: CASRRTSGASTDTQYF. CDR3 nucleotides: TGTGCCAGCAGAAGGACTAGCGGGGCTAGCACAGATACGCAGTATTTT.

This chain uses TRBV2 with TRBJ1-1, with a tentative D call TRBD1 (6 bases). CDR3 length equals 15 residues. V lost 6 bases and J 0 bases, leaving 14 bases between the germline ends. The germline V gene encodes CDR1 SNHLY and CDR2 FYNNEI. The CDR3 loop reads CASRTTDSLNTEAFF. CDR3 sequence (DNA): TGTGCCAGCAGGACAACGGACAGCCTGAACACTGAAGCTTTCTTT.